The source of this T cell receptor beta chain is a study of blood T cell repertoires in COVID-19. The overall study: Samples of COVID-19 (acute and convalescent) were obtained from the United States, Italy and Spain. T cells, B-cell-depleted T cells, or PBMCs provided the cDNA or gDNA that served as material.

Per the original data handling: The assay estimated nucleated cells by amplifying reference gene primers. The method was immunoSEQ multiplex PCR; TCRdb's version includes in-frame clones alone and lacks a portion of them. V, J and clone size are taken as reported in that table, and D and trimming were inferred from the DNA itself. The table has more than 250,000 clones, around 83% seen once. The clonotype originates from a woman in her 50s with acute or convalescent COVID-19. The sequenced sample consisted of peripheral blood.

CDR3 protein: CASISTGQSEAFF. For the CDR3, the DNA is TGTGCCAGCATCTCAACGGGACAATCGGAAGCTTTCTTT. This chain connects TRBV2 to TRBJ1-1; tentatively, D is TRBD1 (6 bases). V was shortened by 7 bases and J by 8 bases, with 17 bases between the two germline ends. Germline V gene sequence: CDR1 SNHLY, CDR2 FYNNEI. CDR3 length: 13 residues.